The 32 T cell receptor beta chains listed next were all sequenced from one sample in a study of control samples from healthy donors and cancer patients. Sequencing was performed with immunoSEQ multiplex PCR; in TCRdb, only in-frame clones are kept and a portion is missing. This sample has 120,000 or so clones; just under 90% occur once, and the top ten carry 9.5% to 13%. The sequenced sample consisted of blood. Receptors originate from a man aged 30 to 45 in good health.

The V call is TRBV19, the J call TRBJ2-5, with TRBD1 matching over 8 bases. CDR1 is LNHDA, CDR2 SQIVND, per germline (reference sequence). V gave up 6 bases and J gave up 5 bases; unmatched junction bases: 5. The CDR3 consists of 13 residues. CDR3 DNA sequence: TGTGCCAGTAGATCTACAGGGGGGGAGACCCAGTACTTC. Translating gives CASRSTGGETQYF.

The chain recombines TRBV18 with TRBJ1-1; D possibly corresponds to TRBD1 (5 bases). This CDR3 contains 18 residues. Looked up from germline, CDR1 is KGHSH and CDR2 is LQKENI. Trimming pared 6 bases from V and 0 bases from J, leaving 23 bases between. The CDR3 is CASSPWSARGEMNTEAFF. CDR3 coding DNA: TGTGCCAGCTCCCCTTGGTCAGCGAGAGGGGAAATGAACACTGAAGCTTTCTTT.

The V call is TRBV10-3, the J call TRBJ1-2; TRBD1 is a possible D gene (5 bases). The CDR3 has 15 residues. Germline V gene sequence: CDR1 ENHRY, CDR2 SYGVKD. The ends were cut back, 0 bases at V and 6 bases at J, with 14 bases in the middle. The CDR3 DNA reads as TGTGCCATCAGTGAGTCGGGGGGGGAAAAGGATGGCTACACCTTC. Its protein product is CAISESGGEKDGYTF.

V and J are TRBV19 and TRBJ2-2; D uncertain. CDR1 LNHDA and CDR2 SQIVND come from the germline V gene (reference sequence). The CDR3 is 17 amino acids. V was clipped by 7 bases and J by 5 bases, with 23 bases between them. CDR3 residues: CASTRYGLTTKTGELFF. DNA of the CDR3: TGTGCCAGTACGAGATATGGGCTGACAACTAAAACCGGGGAGCTGTTTTTT.

This clone was seen at least ten times. The genes are TRBV3-1 (or the pseudogene TRBV3-2) and TRBJ1-1; D might be TRBD1 (6 bases). Germline V gene data show CDR1 as LGHDT and CDR2 as YNNKEL (reference sequence). The ends were cut back, 1 base at V and 5 bases at J, with 11 bases in the middle. There are 14 residues in the CDR3. The CDR3, as DNA: TGTGCCAGCAGCCAAGTAGGGGGGGATACTGAAGCTTTCTTT. Translating it yields CASSQVGGDTEAFF.

This rearrangement joins TRBV12-5 to TRBJ1-1; D gene uncertain. Between the trimmed V and J ends, which lost 3 bases and 0 bases, there was a span of 8 bases. CDR1 LGHNT and CDR2 FRNRAP come from the germline V gene. The CDR3 loop spans 14 amino acids. The CDR3 coding sequence is TGTGCTAGTGGTTTAACCGCGGTGAACACTGAAGCTTTCTTT. This translates into CASGLTAVNTEAFF.

This chain connects TRBV5-1 to TRBJ2-7, with D perhaps being TRBD1 or TRBD2 (5 bases each). V was pared by 4 bases and J by 0 bases, with 26 bases between. Germline-derived CDR1 and CDR2 are SGHRS and YFSETQ. The CDR3 has 19 amino acids. The CDR3 region has the DNA TGCGCCAGCAGCATGAAGGGGAATTTCGGGTCGGGATTCTCCTACGAGCAGTACGTC. It codes for CASSMKGNFGSGFSYEQYV.

The genes are TRBV2 and TRBJ1-2, with 8 nucleotides matching TRBD1. With 0 bases clipped from V and 9 bases from J, the junction kept 6 bases outside the gene matches. The CDR3 totals 14 residues. Germline V gene sequence: CDR1 SNHLY, CDR2 FYNNEI. CDR3: CASSEAQGAGSYTF. The CDR3 DNA sequence: TGTGCCAGCAGTGAAGCGCAGGGGGCTGGGAGCTACACCTTC.

In its sample, this clone was seen a few times. The V call is TRBV7-8, the J call TRBJ2-7; D might be TRBD2 (5 bases). V was clipped by 4 bases and J by 5 bases, with 15 bases between them. CDR3 length equals 14 residues. Germline V lookup: CDR1 SGHVS, CDR2 FQNEAQ. Here the CDR3 reads CASSSDYRDNEQYF. The CDR3, as DNA: TGTGCCAGCAGCTCCGACTATCGAGATAACGAGCAGTACTTC.

This clone was seen once. The CDR3 sequence is CASSVGGRDKGETQYF. In DNA, the CDR3 is TGTGCCAGCAGCGTAGGAGGGAGGGACAAGGGAGAGACCCAGTACTTC. This chain links TRBV9 with TRBJ2-5; D possibly corresponds to TRBD2 (7 bases). This CDR3 is built from 16 residues. V was pared by 0 bases and J by 4 bases, with 16 bases between. Germline V lookup: CDR1 SGDLS, CDR2 YYNGEE. The complete variable domain, with remaining parts taken from reference TRBV9 and TRBJ2-5, reads DSGVTQTPKHLITATGQRVTLRCSPRSGDLSVYWYQQSLDQGLQFLIQYYNGEERAKGNILERFSAQQFPDLHSELNLSSLELGDSALYFCASSVGGRDKGETQYFGPGTRLLVL.

The chain joins TRBV30 to TRBJ1-1; D uncertain. V was cut by 0 bases and J by 11 bases, with 13 bases left in between. Per the germline V gene, CDR1 is GTSNPN and CDR2 is SVGIG (reference sequence). The CDR3 has 12 residues. CDR3 DNA sequence: TGTGCCTGGAGTGTACTTGGCCCTCGGGCTTTCTTT. As protein: CAWSVLGPRAFF.

The chain is built from TRBV30 and TRBJ1-1; possible D gene TRBD1, 6 bases. V was clipped by 0 bases and J by 7 bases, with 6 bases between them. CDR1 and CDR2 from the germline V gene are GTSNPN and SVGIG (reference sequence). The CDR3 has 11 amino acids. This CDR3 is CAWSVQGEAFF. The CDR3 nucleotides read TGTGCCTGGAGTGTACAGGGTGAAGCTTTCTTT.

The gene calls are TRBV6-5 and TRBJ2-4; 7 bases fit TRBD1. With 7 bases clipped from V and 4 bases from J, the junction kept 7 bases outside the gene matches. This CDR3 has 14 residues. The germline V gene encodes CDR1 MNHEY and CDR2 SVGAGI. CDR3 sequence reads: CASTDRVGKNIQYF. CDR3 DNA: TGTGCCAGCACCGACAGGGTGGGAAAAAACATTCAGTACTTC.

The chain has TRBV15 and TRBJ1-3; no clear D gene. The CDR3 runs 11 residues. Germline values: CDR1 LNHNV, CDR2 YYDKDF (reference sequence). V lost 8 bases and J lost 1, with 3 bases in between. This CDR3 is CATPSGNTIYF. The CDR3, as DNA: TGTGCCACCCCGTCTGGAAACACCATATATTTT.

In its sample, this clone was seen once. The chain recombines TRBV28 with TRBJ2-5; D uncertain. The germline gives CDR1 MDHEN, CDR2 SYDVKM. The CDR3 contains 13 residues. Trimming pared 4 bases from V and 3 bases from J, leaving 9 bases between. The CDR3: CASSSRNEETQYF. The CDR3 DNA is TGTGCCAGCAGTTCCCGAAACGAAGAGACCCAGTACTTC.

The chain couples TRBV6-4 to TRBJ2-5; the match to TRBD2 covers 11 bases. Germline CDR1 is MRHNA and CDR2 is SNTAGT. The V segment lost 2 bases and the J segment 5 bases; nucleotides outside the gene matches: 7. This CDR3 has 16 residues. The CDR3 loop is CASSDRWASGGETQYF. The CDR3 bases are TGTGCCAGCAGTGACAGGTGGGCTAGCGGGGGGGAGACCCAGTACTTC.

The J gene is TRBJ2-2, the V gene TRBV18; 10 positions match TRBD1. Trimming at V came to 3 bases and at J to 1 base, leaving 5 bases not matched to a gene. Germline V lookup: CDR1 KGHSH, CDR2 LQKENI. The CDR3 has 17 amino acids. The DNA for the CDR3 is TGTGCCAGCTCACCCCGGGACAGGGGCCAGAACACCGGGGAGCTGTTTTTT. Protein product: CASSPRDRGQNTGELFF.

This chain connects TRBV6-5 to TRBJ2-7; D may be TRBD1 (6 bases). V was pared by 2 bases and J by 0 bases, with 8 bases between. CDR1 and CDR2 (germline): MNHEY, SVGAGI. CDR3 size: 14 residues. For the CDR3, the DNA is TGTGCCAGCAGTTACGGGGGCTACTCCTACGAGCAGTACTTC. This codes for CASSYGGYSYEQYF.

The gene calls are TRBV4-2 and TRBJ1-1, with unresolved D. The CDR3 length is 14 residues. Trimming cost V 0 bases and J 7 bases, with 12 bases left between them. Germline CDR1 and CDR2: LGHNA and YNFKEQ. The CDR3, as DNA: TGTGCCAGCAGCCAAGATCTCGGGCGAATTGAAGCTTTCTTT. Its translation is CASSQDLGRIEAFF.

The rearrangement joins TRBV9 to TRBJ2-2, with 8 bases lining up with TRBD1. V gave up 0 bases and J gave up 5 bases; unmatched junction bases: 3. There are 15 residues in the CDR3. Germline assignment: CDR1 SGDLS and CDR2 YYNGEE. The CDR3 DNA sequence: TGTGCCAGCAGCGTAGGGACAGGGAAAACCGGGGAGCTGTTTTTT. Translating gives CASSVGTGKTGELFF.

This chain connects TRBV3-1 (or the pseudogene TRBV3-2) to TRBJ1-6, with D hard to call. Germline V gene sequence: CDR1 LGHDT, CDR2 YNNKEL (reference sequence). Trimming cost V 1 base and J 14 bases, with 12 bases left between them. The length of the CDR3 is 13 residues. The CDR3 DNA reads TGTGCCAGCAGCCAAGCCCCCCACGTCTCCCTCCACTTT. Its protein is CASSQAPHVSLHF.

This chain links TRBV5-5 with TRBJ2-1; 7 bases line up with TRBD2. The CDR3 is made up of 16 amino acids. Trimming took 4 bases from V and 0 from J; bases not matched to a gene: 7. From germline, CDR1 is SGHKS and CDR2 YYEKEE (reference sequence). The CDR3 coding sequence is TGTGCCAGCAGCCGCGGGGGAGAAAGCTCCTACAATGAGCAGTTCTTC. Its protein product is CASSRGGESSYNEQFF.

This chain connects TRBV9 to TRBJ2-3; D call uncertain. The CDR3 sequence is 13 residues long. Germline V gene lookup returns CDR1 SGDLS and CDR2 YYNGEE. Trimming pared 4 bases from V and 3 bases from J, leaving 9 bases between. The CDR3 DNA sequence: TGTGCCAGCAGCACCACTTCGACAGATACGCAGTATTTT. It encodes CASSTTSTDTQYF.

The rearrangement links TRBV5-1 to TRBJ2-2, with D perhaps assigned TRBD1 or TRBD2 (5 bases each). The CDR3 length is 15 residues. Germline-derived CDR1 and CDR2 are SGHRS and YFSETQ. Trimming cost V 4 bases and J 0 bases, with 10 bases left between them. The CDR3 is CASSPGRSNTGELFF. In nucleotides, the CDR3 is TGCGCCAGCAGCCCGGGACGGTCGAACACCGGGGAGCTGTTTTTT.

CDR3 amino acids: CASITGTSGYNEQFF. The CDR3 DNA is TGTGCCAGCATTACGGGGACTAGCGGATACAATGAGCAGTTCTTC. The gene calls are TRBV7-2 and TRBJ2-1; 11 bases fit TRBD2. V trimming: 7 bases; J trimming: 4 bases; junction bases outside the gene matches: 6. The germline V gene encodes CDR1 SGHTA and CDR2 FQGNSA. The CDR3 runs 15 residues.

V gene TRBV1 combines with J gene TRBJ1-4. TRBV1 is classified as a pseudogene. This CDR3 region has 18 residues. The CDR3 DNA reads TGCACCAGCAGCCAAAGGCAGATTTTTTCCTCCACTAATGAAAAACTGTTTTTT. It translates to CTSSQRQIFSSTNEKLFF.

The rearrangement uses TRBV30 and TRBJ1-4; 10 bases are shared with TRBD1. The germline gives CDR1 GTSNPN, CDR2 SVGIG (reference sequence). J was trimmed by 7 bases and V by 0 bases; bases with no gene match: 2. There are 14 residues in the CDR3. CDR3 nucleotides: TGTGCCTGGAGTGTCGGGACAGGGGTTGAAAAACTGTTTTTT. Translated: CAWSVGTGVEKLFF.

V usage is TRBV27 and J usage is TRBJ2-6; D not resolved. Germline V gene sequence: CDR1 MNHEY, CDR2 SMNVEV (reference sequence). CDR3 length: 13 amino acids. The V end lost 5 bases, the J end lost 3 bases, and 5 bases lay between the germline ends. The CDR3 here is CASSQVGANVLTF. The CDR3 DNA follows: TGTGCCAGCAGTCAAGTTGGGGCCAACGTCCTGACTTTC. Complete variable domain (other parts from reference TRBV27 and TRBJ2-6): EAQVTQNPRYLITVTGKKLTVTCSQNMNHEYMSWYRQDPGLGLRQIYYSMNVEVTDKGDVPEGYKVSRKEKRNFPLILESPSPNQTSLYFCASSQVGANVLTFGAGSRLTVL.

V usage is TRBV3-1 (or the pseudogene TRBV3-2) and J usage is TRBJ2-5, with no clear D. Trimming shortened V by 5 bases and J by 5 bases, and 6 bases separated the two germline ends. Germline assignment: CDR1 LGHDT and CDR2 YNNKEL (reference sequence). This CDR3 spans 11 amino acids. This CDR3 is CASSLRETQYF. As DNA, the CDR3 is TGTGCCAGCAGCTTACGGGAGACCCAGTACTTC.

The V call is TRBV19, the J call TRBJ1-6; no definite D call. V lost 2 bases to trimming and J lost 7 bases, with 21 bases between them. Per germline, CDR1 LNHDA and CDR2 SQIVND (reference sequence). This CDR3 region has 18 residues. Written as DNA, the CDR3 is TGTGCCAGTAGTATATCCCCGGCAGGCCCTCCGAGGAATTCACCCCTCCACTTT. Protein sequence: CASSISPAGPPRNSPLHF.

The chain links TRBV18 to TRBJ1-1; D gene ambiguous. The CDR3 contains 14 residues. The V gene lost 2 bases and the J gene lost 1 base, with 8 bases spanning the gap. Per germline, CDR1 KGHSH and CDR2 LQKENI. CDR3 residues: CASSPITGNTEAFF. The CDR3 DNA sequence: TGTGCCAGCTCACCAATTACGGGGAACACTGAAGCTTTCTTT.

V and J are TRBV10-3 and TRBJ1-2, with 7 bases fitting TRBD1. V was clipped by 2 bases and J by 5 bases; unmatched bases: 5. The CDR3 sequence is 14 residues long. The germline gives CDR1 ENHRY, CDR2 SYGVKD. CDR3: CAISEGQVIYGYTF. Here the CDR3 DNA reads TGTGCCATCAGTGAGGGACAGGTGATTTATGGCTACACCTTC.